These 30 T cell receptor beta chains share one sample of origin, sequenced in a study of blood T cell repertoires in COVID-19. Using immunoSEQ multiplex PCR, the repertoire was profiled, and TCRdb retains in-frame clones only, with some absent. The table has some 290,000 clones, 90% to 95% seen once. Sequencing was carried out using PBMCs or T cells enriched from blood (not recorded which). The receptors come from a woman aged 25 to 39 who had been exposed to COVID-19.

The rearrangement joins TRBV10-3 to TRBJ1-2; 12 bases agree with TRBD1. Germline assignment: CDR1 ENHRY and CDR2 SYGVKD. The CDR3 has 15 residues. The J segment lost 8 bases and the V segment lost 4 bases, leaving 8 bases of the junction unmatched. CDR3 amino acids: CAISVRGQGAVGYTF. The DNA for the CDR3 is TGTGCCATCAGTGTTAGGGGACAGGGGGCGGTCGGCTACACCTTC.

The chain couples TRBV2 to TRBJ1-3; TRBD1 agrees at 7 bases. This CDR3 has 16 residues. Germline CDR1 is SNHLY and CDR2 is FYNNEI. J lost 1 base, V lost 4 bases, and 7 bases had no gene match. In DNA, the CDR3 is TGTGCCAGCAGTGTACAACAGGGGAAGTCTGGAAACACCATATATTTT. This translates into CASSVQQGKSGNTIYF.

This rearrangement joins TRBV19 to TRBJ1-5; tentative D call: TRBD1 (5 bases). Between the trimmed V and J ends, which lost 6 bases and 6 bases, there was a span of 18 bases. The germline V gene has CDR1 LNHDA and CDR2 SQIVND (reference sequence). The CDR3 has 15 residues. This CDR3 is CASSNRGGFSQPQHF. Here the CDR3 DNA reads TGTGCCAGTAGCAACCGGGGGGGGTTTAGTCAGCCCCAGCATTTT.

The chain recombines TRBV4-3 with TRBJ1-2; TRBD1 aligns across 8 bases. Germline assignment: CDR1 LGHNA and CDR2 YSLEER. V lost 4 bases to trimming and J lost 0 bases; unmatched junction nucleotides: 13. The CDR3 is 18 residues long. In DNA form, the CDR3 reads TGCGCCAGCAGCCCCGCCGTCCAGGGGGCCTCTTCTAACTATGGCTACACCTTC. It encodes CASSPAVQGASSNYGYTF.

This rearrangement joins TRBV19 to TRBJ1-2; TRBD1 matches at 8 bases. CDR1 and CDR2 (germline): LNHDA, SQIVND (reference sequence). V shed 7 bases, J shed 4 bases, and the junction held 11 bases outside the gene matches. The CDR3 contains 15 residues. CDR3: CASIKKGGTGYGYTF. The CDR3 DNA reads as TGTGCCAGTATCAAAAAGGGTGGGACAGGCTATGGCTACACCTTC.

The chain carries TRBV13 and TRBJ1-2; the match to TRBD1 covers 8 bases. The J segment lost 2 bases and the V segment lost 3 bases, leaving 8 bases of the junction unmatched. The CDR3 has 16 amino acids. Germline CDR1 is PRHDT and CDR2 is FYEKMQ (reference sequence). The CDR3 sequence: CASSLRGNRGNYGYTF. Written as DNA, the CDR3 is TGTGCCAGCAGCTTGCGCGGAAACAGGGGGAACTATGGCTACACCTTC.

The J gene is TRBJ1-6, the V gene TRBV18; D not resolved. CDR1 KGHSH and CDR2 LQKENI come from the germline V gene. The germline V and J ends were trimmed by 6 bases and 6 bases, with 15 bases remaining between them. The CDR3 totals 15 residues. CDR3 residues: CASSDGYHSNSPLHF. Here the CDR3 DNA reads TGTGCCAGCTCCGACGGGTACCATAGTAATTCACCCCTCCACTTT.

The gene calls are TRBV7-9 and TRBJ2-7; 9 bases map to TRBD1. V was pared by 5 bases and J by 2 bases, with 4 bases of the junction left unmatched. The CDR3 covers 14 residues. CDR1 is SEHNR, CDR2 FQNEAQ, per germline (reference sequence). The CDR3 DNA reads TGTGCCAGCAGCCGGGACAGGGACCCCTACGAGCAGTACTTC. Translated: CASSRDRDPYEQYF. The full variable domain, in which reference TRBV7-9 and TRBJ2-7 provide the parts outside the CDR3, is DTGVSQNPRHKITKRGQNVTFRCDPISEHNRLYWYRQTLGQGPEFLTYFQNEAQLEKSRLLSDRFSAERPKGSFSTLEIQRTEQGDSAMYLCASSRDRDPYEQYFGPGTRLTVT.

The chain is built from TRBV10-2 and TRBJ2-7, with TRBD2 identical over 8 bases. Germline V gene lookup returns CDR1 WSHSY and CDR2 SAAADI. CDR3 length: 14 amino acids. V trimming: 0 bases; J trimming: 3 bases; junction bases outside the gene matches: 1. DNA for the CDR3: TGCGCCAGCAGTGAGTCGGCGGGGGGCTACGAGCAGTACTTC. Its protein product is CASSESAGGYEQYF.

This sequence joins TRBV19 and TRBJ1-2; D is undetermined. CDR1 LNHDA and CDR2 SQIVND come from the germline V gene (reference sequence). This CDR3 spans 12 amino acids. With 6 bases removed from V and 8 bases from J, the gap between germline ends came to 13 bases. CDR3 nucleotide sequence: TGTGCCAGTAGGAACCAAGGCGGGGGCTACACCTTC. Translated: CASRNQGGGYTF.

This chain joins TRBV27 and TRBJ1-2; 10 bases are shared with TRBD1. Per germline, CDR1 MNHEY and CDR2 SMNVEV (reference sequence). With 5 bases clipped from V and 6 bases from J, the junction kept 12 bases outside the gene matches. This CDR3 spans 16 amino acids. The CDR3 here is CASSPKRTGGYNGYTF. The CDR3, as DNA: TGTGCCAGCAGTCCAAAAAGGACAGGGGGGTATAATGGCTACACCTTC.

V and J are TRBV28 and TRBJ1-1; D call uncertain. The length of the CDR3 is 12 residues. Looked up from germline, CDR1 is MDHEN and CDR2 is SYDVKM. Trimming left V 7 bases short and J 7 bases short, with 13 bases between. The CDR3 DNA follows: TGTGCCAGCAACCTCCCGTACGGTGAAGCTTTCTTT. Protein product: CASNLPYGEAFF.

The V gene is TRBV18, the J gene TRBJ1-2; 7 bases fit TRBD1. V dropped 1 base and J dropped 7; count of bases not matched to a gene: 18. CDR1 is KGHSH, CDR2 LQKENI, per germline. The CDR3 consists of 18 residues. The CDR3 protein is CASSPRSPSPTGDGGYTF. CDR3 coding DNA: TGTGCCAGCTCACCACGATCTCCTAGCCCAACAGGGGATGGTGGCTACACCTTC.

This rearrangement joins TRBV27 to TRBJ1-5, with D possibly being TRBD1 (5 bases). The CDR3 covers 14 residues. V lost 4 bases and J lost 9, with 16 bases in between. Germline assignment: CDR1 MNHEY and CDR2 SMNVEV (reference sequence). The CDR3 is CASSSDRLRGPQHF. In DNA form, the CDR3 reads TGTGCCAGCAGTTCCGACCGGTTAAGGGGGCCCCAGCATTTT.

The chain combines TRBV20-1 with TRBJ2-7, with TRBD1 identical over 9 bases. From germline, CDR1 is DFQATT and CDR2 SNEGSKA (reference sequence). Losses at the gene ends were 3 bases for V and 5 bases for J; bases not matched to a gene: 8. The CDR3 loop spans 14 amino acids. CDR3 residues: CSASTGTGFNEQYF. CDR3 bases: TGCAGTGCTAGTACCGGGACAGGGTTCAACGAGCAGTACTTC.

The chain uses TRBV7-9 and TRBJ1-2; no clear D gene. The V and J ends lost 0 bases and 4 bases respectively, with 9 bases between them. This CDR3 contains 14 residues. CDR1 and CDR2 from the germline V gene are SEHNR and FQNEAQ (reference sequence). The CDR3 nucleotides are TGTGCCAGCAGCTTAGCGCATAGTCTCTATGGCTACACCTTC. Translating it yields CASSLAHSLYGYTF.

V usage is TRBV6-5 and J usage is TRBJ2-7; 10 bases agree with TRBD1. Trimming took 4 bases from V and 6 from J; bases not matched to a gene: 6. Looked up from germline, CDR1 is MNHEY and CDR2 is SVGAGI. The CDR3 spans 14 residues. The CDR3 protein is CASSWGTGVSEQYF. CDR3 sequence (DNA): TGTGCCAGCAGTTGGGGGACAGGGGTATCCGAGCAGTACTTC.

This clone was seen a few times. The chain has TRBV7-9 and TRBJ1-1, with TRBD1 matching over 7 bases. This CDR3 is 14 amino acids long. V shed 2 bases, J shed 4 bases, and the junction held 4 bases outside the gene matches. Germline lookup yields CDR1 SEHNR and CDR2 FQNEAQ (reference sequence). CDR3 sequence (DNA): TGTGCCAGCAGCTTACAGGGGGTGGGCACTGAAGCTTTCTTT. It translates to CASSLQGVGTEAFF.

This clone was seen a single time. This chain joins TRBV10-3 and TRBJ1-1; TRBD1 might be the D (6 bases). V lost 10 bases, J lost 5 bases, and 23 bases lay in between. Germline lookup yields CDR1 ENHRY and CDR2 SYGVKD. The CDR3 contains 15 residues. The CDR3 region has the DNA TGTGCCACTGTGTGGGGGGCAGGGAGGGGAACTGAAGCTTTCTTT. This encodes CATVWGAGRGTEAFF.

This chain joins TRBV3-1 (or the pseudogene TRBV3-2) and TRBJ1-1; 7 bases agree with TRBD1. Per the germline V gene, CDR1 is LGHDT and CDR2 is YNNKEL (reference sequence). Trimming cost V 3 bases and J 2 bases; bases outside gene matches: 3. The CDR3 contains 14 residues. CDR3 residues: CASSQGQSNTEAFF. CDR3 nucleotide sequence: TGTGCCAGCAGCCAGGGACAGAGTAACACTGAAGCTTTCTTT.

This chain links TRBV7-2 with TRBJ1-1; 8 bases align to TRBD1. CDR1 SGHTA and CDR2 FQGNSA come from the germline V gene. This CDR3 region has 13 residues. Losses at the gene ends were 5 bases for V and 1 base for J; bases not matched to a gene: 0. CDR3 bases: TGTGCCAGCAGCGGACAGGGGAACACTGAAGCTTTCTTT. Protein product: CASSGQGNTEAFF.

The chain has TRBV11-2 and TRBJ1-1, with D possibly being TRBD1 (6 bases). The CDR3 has 16 amino acids. Germline values: CDR1 SGHAT, CDR2 FQNNGV. Trimming took off 2 bases at V and 1 base at J, with 14 bases between the two ends. The chain's CDR3 is CASSLRGGKGNTEAFF. The CDR3 DNA reads TGTGCCAGCAGCTTACGGGGGGGCAAGGGGAACACTGAAGCTTTCTTT.

The chain's CDR3 is CAWDRGPNEQFF. CDR3 sequence (DNA): TGTGCCTGGGACAGGGGGCCCAATGAGCAGTTCTTC. This rearrangement joins TRBV30 to TRBJ2-1, with 10 bases fitting TRBD1. Germline assignment: CDR1 GTSNPN and CDR2 SVGIG (reference sequence). The CDR3 consists of 12 residues. The V gene end was trimmed by 5 bases and the J gene end by 6 bases; junction bases not matched to a gene: 1.

The V gene is TRBV7-2, the J gene TRBJ1-2; 12 bases line up with TRBD1. V shed 4 bases, J shed 3 bases, and the junction held 9 bases outside the gene matches. The V gene's germline CDR1 is SGHTA and CDR2 FQGNSA. The length of the CDR3 is 17 residues. The CDR3 region has the DNA TGTGCCAGCAGCTCGGCCGGGACAGGGGGCGTTTACTATGGCTACACCTTC. Translation: CASSSAGTGGVYYGYTF.

This clone was observed a single time. V and J are TRBV28 and TRBJ1-1; D is perhaps TRBD1 (5 bases). This CDR3 has 13 amino acids. V was cut by 4 bases and J by 7 bases, with 13 bases left in between. CDR1 is MDHEN, CDR2 SYDVKM, per germline. This CDR3 is CASSSGYGGEAFF. CDR3 in DNA: TGTGCCAGCAGTTCGGGGTACGGGGGTGAAGCTTTCTTT. The complete variable domain, with remaining parts taken from reference TRBV28 and TRBJ1-1, reads DVKVTQSSRYLVKRTGEKVFLECVQDMDHENMFWYRQDPGLGLRLIYFSYDVKMKEKGDIPEGYSVSREKKERFSLILESASTNQTSMYLCASSSGYGGEAFFGQGTRLTVV.

The chain couples TRBV10-3 to TRBJ2-3; 10 bases line up with TRBD1. Germline assignment: CDR1 ENHRY and CDR2 SYGVKD. This CDR3 region has 15 residues. The ends lost 6 bases at V and 5 bases at J; junction bases unmatched: 8. The CDR3 DNA reads TGTGCCATCAGCTACCCGGGACAGGGGATAGATACGCAGTATTTT. This encodes CAISYPGQGIDTQYF.

The rearrangement joins TRBV10-3 to TRBJ1-3, with TRBD1 identical over 8 bases. This CDR3 comprises 14 residues. V lost 3 bases and J lost 5; bases outside the gene matches: 3. The germline gives CDR1 ENHRY, CDR2 SYGVKD. Written as DNA, the CDR3 is TGTGCCATCAGTGAAGACAGGGGAAGAAACACCATATATTTT. It specifies CAISEDRGRNTIYF.

V is TRBV4-3 and J is TRBJ2-1; D might be TRBD1 (6 bases). Trimming removed 2 bases from V and 1 base from J, with 9 bases in between. The length of the CDR3 is 15 residues. The germline gives CDR1 LGHNA, CDR2 YSLEER. CDR3 in DNA: TGCGCCAGCAGCCAACCAGGGGTATCCTACAATGAGCAGTTCTTC. Translating gives CASSQPGVSYNEQFF.

Only one count was recorded for this clone. The J gene is TRBJ2-1, the V gene TRBV14; D gene uncertain. Per the germline V gene, CDR1 is SGHDN and CDR2 is FVKESK. The CDR3 length is 14 residues. V was cut by 4 bases and J by 5 bases, with 12 bases left in between. The DNA of the CDR3 is TGTGCCAGCAGCCCCTTTTTTCCTAACAATGAGCAGTTCTTC. Its translation is CASSPFFPNNEQFF.

The chain is built from TRBV7-9 and TRBJ2-3; no clear D. The CDR3 is 14 residues long. The germline V gene has CDR1 SEHNR and CDR2 FQNEAQ (reference sequence). With 0 bases removed from V and 0 bases from J, the gap between germline ends came to 4 bases. CDR3 sequence (DNA): TGTGCCAGCAGCTTAGCTATCAGCACAGATACGCAGTATTTT. It encodes CASSLAISTDTQYF.